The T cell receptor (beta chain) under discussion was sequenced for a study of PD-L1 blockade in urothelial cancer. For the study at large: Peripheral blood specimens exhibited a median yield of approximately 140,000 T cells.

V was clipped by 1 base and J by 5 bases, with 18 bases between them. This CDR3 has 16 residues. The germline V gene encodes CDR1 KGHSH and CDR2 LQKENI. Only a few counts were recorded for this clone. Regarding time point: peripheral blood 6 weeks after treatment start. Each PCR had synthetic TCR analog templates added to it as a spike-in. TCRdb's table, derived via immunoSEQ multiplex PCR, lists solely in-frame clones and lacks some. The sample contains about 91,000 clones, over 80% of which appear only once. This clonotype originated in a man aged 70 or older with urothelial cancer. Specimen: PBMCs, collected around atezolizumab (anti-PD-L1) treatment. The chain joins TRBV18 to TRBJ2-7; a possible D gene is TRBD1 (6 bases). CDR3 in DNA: TGTGCCAGCTCACCACAAGGGACAAACGCAGGGCACGAGCAGTACTTC. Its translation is CASSPQGTNAGHEQYF. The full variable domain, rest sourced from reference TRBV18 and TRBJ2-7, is NAGVMQNPRHLVRRRGQEARLRCSPMKGHSHVYWYRQLPEEGLKFMVYLQKENIIDESGMPKERFSAEFPKEGPSILRIQQVVRGDSAAYFCASSPQGTNAGHEQYFGPGTRLTVT.